This T cell receptor (beta chain) was observed in a study of cytomegalovirus exposure and HLA in healthy donors (dated by TCRdb to about 2017). Context from the whole study: According to an earlier analysis of a few hundred of the donors, 200 million or so T cells yielded roughly 110 million unique TCR beta sequences and 276 Gb of sequence data. All discovery cohort repertoires had been generated using a single sequencing platform. A later genetic analysis used genome-wide SNP genotypes for about three fifths of the roughly 700 donors, treating that subset as a discovery cohort. Rather than drawing on any new phenotypic data, the later analysis identified candidate immune exposures from TCR beta sequences and the way those sequences occurred across donors. The aim of the study was to test whether cataloging public T cell receptors could identify signatures of past pathogen exposure. To predict cytomegalovirus infection status, the study brought together high-throughput TCR immunosequencing, statistical association of individual TCRs with disease status, and machine learning. The study profiled the T cell repertoires of hundreds of subjects by immunosequencing and related them to cytomegalovirus serostatus. Donor age, sex, ethnicity and CMV serostatus were collected together with the repertoire data. Of the roughly 400 genotyped donors, 65% to 90% were placed in the genetic ancestry cluster associated with self-reported Caucasian donors. Several DR-DQ haplotypes were treated as single units for association and clustering because of strong linkage in the cohort. In an earlier analysis of about 590 of the donors, high-throughput TCR beta sequencing was used to judge whether each TCR beta V gene segment behaved as functional or pseudogenic. A separate validation cohort of more than 100 different subjects was used in addition to the roughly 670-subject first cohort. A later analysis re-analyzed previously published TCR beta repertoires from roughly 690 donors and added high-resolution HLA genotyping to study TCR occurrence patterns. Across some 400 genotyped donors of the cohort, an average of roughly 250,000 unique TCR beta nucleotide sequences per donor were sequenced, and roughly a sixth of those sequences were non-productive. An early release covering roughly 640 HLA-typed donors comprised 250 to 350 gigabases of sequencing data and about 90 million unique TCR sequences. Typing coverage differed by locus: A, B, C, DRB1 and DQB1 were typed in roughly 629-630 donors, DQA1 in about 500, DPA1 in 600 to 610, and DPB1 in roughly 450. HLA typing covered class I and class II loci at four-digit resolution. The investigation overall reported the following: In both the original and validation cohorts, the classifier was reported to diagnose cytomegalovirus status with high specificity and sensitivity. A further reported finding was that TCR beta sequences accurately predicted the HLA-A and HLA-B alleles for most subjects in the first cohort. Most CMV-associated TCR beta chains appeared to be HLA-restricted in a later analysis, and the HLA associations seemed to be driven largely by CMV exposure. When HLA alleles, especially DR and DQ, strongly co-occurred, TCR associations were difficult to assign to individual alleles. Correlated functional status among segregating V segments might be attributable to linkage disequilibrium, but an unknown experimental factor could not be ruled out. In a later genetic analysis, fewer N-insertions in productive TCRs were reported among donors in an Asian-associated ancestry cluster than the roughly 700-donor mean. In a later analysis, HLA-associated TCR beta chains showed more clonal expansion and lower generation probabilities than non-associated chains that were equally common. According to the authors, the approach could potentially be generalized to other disease states and immunological phenotypes. Over 15 rarely observed V segments, including chromosome 9 orphons, were excluded from the earlier analysis of several hundred of the donors because counts were too low. Roughly uniform sequencing depth across donors was assumed in presence/absence analyses, although this assumption may not hold. While some public TCRs were present in many individuals, most TCR sequences turned up only very rarely across donors. In an earlier analysis of 450 to 750 of the donors, most TCR beta V segments appeared in productive rearrangements about 90% or about 30% of the time, broadly matching IMGT annotations. This cohort had only TCR beta chains sequenced, and the lack of alpha or paired-chain data limited which features could be detected. According to a later analysis, TCR association rates differed among HLA loci, with DRB1 alleles showing the most associated TCRs and HLA-C alleles showing the fewest. In the study, 150 to 200 TCR beta chains were listed as associated with cytomegalovirus. A cluster of highly shared sequence variants was judged likely to be a technical artifact of the sequencing pipeline. Because some donors lacked HLA typing at each locus, the association tests relied only on the typed subset. An association between a missense DCLRE1C variant and V-gene and J-gene trimming of TCR beta chains was found in a later genetic analysis and replicated in an independent cohort. In vitro tests confirmed that a few of the cytomegalovirus-associated TCR beta chains recognize cytomegalovirus antigens. The 87-base-pair reads could not distinguish some IMGT-functional V segments, including TRBV6-2 and TRBV6-3, so those segments were excluded. Several of the top co-occurrence clusters appeared to be linked to parvovirus B19, influenza, CMV and Epstein-Barr virus, according to a later analysis. The only immune exposure information available for the cohort was CMV serostatus. Specific HLA alleles were associated with 15,000 to 20,000 TCR beta sequences at a false discovery rate of 0.05 in a later analysis.

Libraries were constructed by the immunoSEQ multiplex PCR assay. For the multiplex PCR, a mixture combining 60 forward primers for TCR Vbeta segments and 13 reverse primers for TCR Jbeta segments was used. The CDR3 region of rearranged TCR beta genes was amplified from genomic DNA by a multiplex PCR assay. Amplified TCR beta libraries were sequenced as 87-base-pair reads on the Illumina HiSeq System. Per the authors' processing: A later analysis tallied 80 million to 95 million unique TCR beta chains across the 650 to 750 repertoires, and around 10 million of those chains were shared by two or more donors. Raw reads were error-corrected and collapsed into unique sequences by a nearest-neighbor algorithm in which closely related sequences were merged to remove PCR and sequencing errors. CDR3 sequences were aligned to IMGT reference sequences to assign V, D and J gene segments. For a sequence to be retained, a match of at least six nucleotides was required to both a V gene segment and a J gene segment. A rearrangement counted as productive if the CDR3 had no stop codons and remained in frame with V and J, and every other rearrangement counted as non-productive. CDR3 was defined by IMGT convention, running from the second conserved V-encoded cysteine to the conserved J-encoded phenylalanine. Sequences without an unambiguous match to a single V gene segment were excluded from the earlier analysis of about 600 of the donors. An earlier analysis of under 750 of the donors called V segments functional above 56.7% productive rearrangements and segregating when the between-donor standard deviation exceeded 5%. To diagnose cytomegalovirus status from the catalog of TCR beta chain sequences, a statistical classification framework was built. V and J gene assignment, in a later analysis, came from comparing TCR nucleotide sequences with IMGT/GENE-DB human TR gene sequences. Using the TCRdist pipeline, a later analysis assigned CDR3 sequences along with most-parsimonious VDJ recombination scenarios. In a later analysis, each TCR beta chain was defined by its CDR3 amino acid sequence together with its V-gene family, and reads lacking a unique V-gene family were excluded. To address suspected cross-contamination and a sequencing artifact, a later analysis removed approximately 590 highly shared, low-generation-probability nucleotide sequences. In a later analysis, a clonal expansion index for each public chain was calculated from normalized within-repertoire ranks of inferred template counts. In a later analysis, generation probabilities were computed with a VDJ recombination model fitted to out-of-frame rearrangements, and the resulting probabilities were checked against IGoR. A later analysis scored TCR-TCR, TCR-HLA and TCR-CMV co-occurrence with hypergeometric tests, applying a repertoire-size bias correction to TCR pairs. To estimate false discovery rates, a later analysis permuted the HLA or CMV assignments 20 times. In a later analysis, co-occurring TCRs were grouped using DBSCAN, and TCRdist sequence similarity was added for clustering within HLA-allele-positive subsets. Repertoires with fewer than 30,000 or more than 120,000 public chains, plus five repertoires with anomalous nucleotide sharing, were excluded from co-occurrence clustering. This immuneACCESS table, as held by TCRdb, lists in-frame sequences with V and J called but not all clones. Of the missing ones, under half trace to an unresolved V gene in checked studies; the others have no known cause. The V and J calls and clone size were taken over from that table, and D and trimming were inferred from the DNA. This sample holds about 150,000 clones; approximately 80% were observed only once. Of the sample, roughly 4.3% falls within the top ten clones.

This clone was counted only a few times. There is no known antigen for this receptor. Within one base of it there is no much larger clone, and no base qualities were kept. The cohort was made up of about 610 healthy bone marrow donors. At the time of sampling, every cohort member was nominally healthy, though immune exposures that went unrecorded were likely present. The donor was CMV seropositive and belonged to the group of around 300 seropositive cohort members. Each donor provided a peripheral blood sample, and peripheral blood mononuclear cells were used for TCR beta sequencing. The Qiagen DNeasy Blood Extraction Kit was used to extract genomic DNA from the blood cell samples. Inclusive of the bounding cysteine and phenylalanine, the CDR3 is 14 residues long. Only the CDR3 part of the read is kept: 42 bases, read in frame from the first base. CDR1 and CDR2, looked up from the germline V gene, are SQVTM and ANQGSEA. The trim is 6 bases for V and 4 bases for J, with a gap of 18 bases between the germline ends.

This sequence originates from a middle-aged woman in good health and CMV-seropositive. Sequenced sample: PBMCs. The chain links TRBV29-1 with TRBJ1-2; no confident D gene assignment can be made. The CDR3 protein sequence reads: CSVHALSKPYGYTF. In nucleotide form, the sequence is TGCAGCGTCCACGCCCTAAGCAAACCCTATGGCTACACCTTC.